The rows below give T cell receptor beta chains drawn from one sample of a study of blood T cell repertoires in COVID-19. The method was immunoSEQ multiplex PCR; TCRdb's version includes in-frame clones alone and lacks a portion of them. There are around 50,000 clones in the sample; roughly 80% occur only once, and approximately 5.3% lies in the top ten. The specimen sequenced was peripheral blood. The origin of the receptors is a human donor in a cohort sampled during active COVID-19. Each CDR3 is given with its conserved first and last residue. The order of the fields is D gene, clone size, V gene, J gene, CDR3 protein, CDR3 DNA. D genes are given only for firm matches. The size of a clone is reported for some rows only, either as once, few or many, or as a class for expanded clones.

.	.	TRBV18	TRBJ2-7	CASSDQATYEQYF	TGTGCCAGCTCAGATCAGGCTACCTACGAGCAGTACTTC
TRBD1	.	TRBV5-4	TRBJ1-1	CASSSPGQGGTEAFF	TGTGCCAGCAGCTCGCCGGGACAGGGGGGCACTGAAGCTTTCTTT
TRBD2	medium-sized	TRBV6-4	TRBJ2-3	CASKLAGDTDTQYF	TGTGCCAGCAAGCTAGCGGGGGACACAGATACGCAGTATTTT
.	.	TRBV24-1	TRBJ1-2	CATSRGNYGYTF	TGTGCCACCAGTAGGGGGAACTATGGCTACACCTTC
TRBD1	.	TRBV9	TRBJ2-1	CASSPPNRGREQFF	TGTGCCAGCAGCCCCCCCAACAGGGGGCGTGAGCAGTTCTTC
TRBD2	.	TRBV5-1	TRBJ2-3	CATRRLAGGADTQYF	TGCGCCACCCGACGACTAGCGGGGGGTGCAGATACGCAGTATTTT
TRBD1	.	TRBV5-1	TRBJ1-4	CASSSGDRGNEKLFF	TGCGCCAGCAGTTCTGGGGACAGGGGAAATGAAAAACTGTTTTTT
TRBD2	.	TRBV19	TRBJ2-3	CASSLERGLSTDTQYF	TGTGCCAGTAGTCTGGAGCGGGGGCTTAGCACAGATACGCAGTATTTT
.	.	TRBV6-8	TRBJ1-1	CASSYRGLQGVGTEAFF	TGTGCCAGCAGTTACAGGGGTCTACAGGGTGTTGGCACTGAAGCTTTCTTT
TRBD1	.	TRBV19	TRBJ2-5	CASSKDRGRGSRKETQYF	TGTGCCAGTAGTAAGGACAGGGGTCGCGGCAGTCGGAAAGAGACCCAGTACTTC
TRBD1	.	TRBV7-7	TRBJ2-2	CASSLEQGSTGELFF	TGTGCCAGCAGCTTAGAACAGGGGTCCACCGGGGAGCTGTTTTTT
.	.	TRBV12-3/TRBV12-4	TRBJ2-2	CASSFNPGELFF	TGTGCCAGCAGTTTTAATCCCGGGGAGCTGTTTTTT
.	.	TRBV7-2	TRBJ2-2	CASSLSEMSPPGELFF	TGTGCCAGCAGCTTATCTGAGATGTCTCCACCCGGGGAGCTGTTTTTT
.	.	TRBV5-1	TRBJ1-1	CASSLEGANGGKTEAFF	TGCGCCAGCAGCTTGGAAGGGGCCAACGGGGGAAAAACTGAAGCTTTCTTT
TRBD2	.	TRBV4-2	TRBJ2-5	CASSQAGTKETQYF	TGTGCCAGCAGCCAAGCCGGGACTAAAGAGACCCAGTACTTC
.	once	TRBV15	TRBJ2-3	CATSTQGTSGDTQYF	TGTGCCACCAGCACCCAGGGGACAAGTGGGGATACGCAGTATTTT
TRBD2	.	TRBV7-9	TRBJ2-1	CASSSTGGLAGSEQFF	TGTGCCAGCAGCTCAACGGGGGGGCTAGCGGGTAGTGAGCAGTTCTTC
TRBD1	.	TRBV6-6	TRBJ1-4	CATSTGTANEKLFF	TGTGCCACCAGTACCGGGACAGCGAATGAAAAACTGTTTTTT
TRBD1	once	TRBV9	TRBJ1-2	CASSVGGGDQIGYTF	TGTGCCAGCAGCGTAGGAGGGGGCGATCAAATCGGCTACACCTTC
TRBD1	.	TRBV19	TRBJ1-1	CASTPTGSLMNTEAFF	TGTGCCAGTACCCCGACAGGGAGTCTAATGAACACTGAAGCTTTCTTT
TRBD2	.	TRBV20-1	TRBJ2-1	CSAERGEQFF	TGCAGTGCGGAGCGGGGCGAGCAGTTCTTC
TRBD1	.	TRBV29-1	TRBJ1-2	CSATGTGGYGYTF	TGCAGCGCGACCGGGACAGGAGGCTATGGCTACACCTTC
.	.	TRBV24-1	TRBJ1-2	CATSAGFGYTF	TGTGCCACCAGTGCAGGGTTTGGCTACACCTTC
.	.	TRBV3-1/TRBV3-2	TRBJ1-6	CASSQGLGGRPLHF	TGTGCCAGCAGCCAAGGGTTGGGGGGGAGGCCCCTCCACTTT
.	.	TRBV28	TRBJ2-3	CASTLRGTTDTQYF	TGTGCCAGCACCCTAAGGGGTACCACAGATACGCAGTATTTT
.	once	TRBV28	TRBJ1-1	CASSLQGLNTEAFF	TGTGCCAGCAGTTTACAGGGGCTGAACACTGAAGCTTTCTTT
.	.	TRBV6-6	TRBJ2-4	CASKQGGEGNIQYF	TGTGCCAGCAAACAGGGGGGGGAGGGAAACATTCAGTACTTC
.	.	TRBV3-1/TRBV3-2	TRBJ2-1	CASSQYTRTYNEQFF	TGTGCCAGCAGCCAGTACACAAGGACTTACAATGAGCAGTTCTTC
TRBD1	.	TRBV6-1	TRBJ1-2	CASSEGAGRGLVYGYTF	TGTGCCAGCAGTGAAGGGGCAGGCAGGGGGCTCGTCTATGGCTACACCTTC
.	.	TRBV28	TRBJ1-1	CASSHFWDSGLMNTEAFF	TGTGCCAGCAGCCATTTTTGGGACTCGGGACTGATGAACACTGAAGCTTTCTTT
.	.	TRBV10-3	TRBJ1-3	CAISPLSGNTIYF	TGTGCCATCAGTCCCCTCTCTGGAAACACCATATATTTT
.	.	TRBV5-1	TRBJ2-5	CASGPQGRGVETQYF	TGCGCCAGCGGTCCCCAGGGGCGAGGGGTAGAGACCCAGTACTTC
.	.	TRBV5-1	TRBJ1-2	CASSLDGRNYGYTF	TGCGCCAGCAGCTTGGATGGCCGAAATTATGGCTACACCTTC
TRBD1	.	TRBV19	TRBJ2-7	CASSPQTGTVGYEQYF	TGTGCCAGTAGTCCTCAGACAGGGACCGTCGGCTACGAGCAGTACTTC
.	.	TRBV4-3	TRBJ2-1	CASSQVLASYNEQFF	TGCGCCAGCAGCCAAGTTTTAGCTTCCTACAATGAGCAGTTCTTC
.	.	TRBV6-5	TRBJ1-1	CASSYTSRGADTEAFF	TGTGCCAGCAGTTATACGTCCAGGGGCGCGGACACTGAAGCTTTCTTT
TRBD1	.	TRBV5-4	TRBJ2-4	CASSFDRGRNIQYF	TGTGCCAGCAGCTTTGACAGGGGGCGAAACATTCAGTACTTC
.	.	TRBV30	TRBJ2-1	CAWSSNEQFF	TGTGCCTGGAGCAGCAATGAGCAGTTCTTC
.	.	TRBV28	TRBJ1-6	CASSPRTTLGSPLHF	TGTGCCAGCAGTCCCCGGACAACGCTCGGGTCACCCCTCCACTTT
TRBD2	.	TRBV7-9	TRBJ2-2	CASRTSGGGTGELFF	TGTGCCAGCAGGACTAGCGGGGGGGGCACCGGGGAGCTGTTTTTT
.	.	TRBV7-2	TRBJ2-7	CASSLEPRAYEQYF	TGTGCCAGCAGCTTAGAACCCCGAGCTTACGAGCAGTACTTC
.	.	TRBV29-1	TRBJ2-3	CSVARDSSDTQYF	TGCAGCGTTGCTCGGGACTCCTCAGATACGCAGTATTTT
.	.	TRBV2	TRBJ2-2	CASSERGGVGELFF	TGTGCCAGCAGTGAAAGGGGGGGCGTCGGGGAGCTGTTTTTT
.	.	TRBV7-2	TRBJ1-5	CASSLPGAQPQHF	TGTGCCAGCAGCTTGCCAGGGGCTCAGCCCCAGCATTTT
TRBD2	.	TRBV7-2	TRBJ2-7	CASSQSGGGEQYF	TGTGCCAGCAGCCAAAGCGGGGGGGGCGAGCAGTACTTC
.	.	TRBV9	TRBJ1-2	CASSLGEEGNYGYTF	TGTGCCAGCAGCCTGGGGGAGGAGGGAAACTATGGCTACACCTTC
.	.	TRBV29-1	TRBJ2-5	CSPLDSLQETQYF	TGCAGCCCACTGGACAGCCTACAAGAGACCCAGTACTTC
.	.	TRBV28	TRBJ2-3	CASAAGTDTQYF	TGTGCCAGCGCGGCGGGCACAGATACGCAGTATTTT
.	.	TRBV30	TRBJ2-7	CAWAKILYSYEQYF	TGTGCCTGGGCCAAGATTCTATATTCCTACGAGCAGTACTTC
.	few	TRBV5-4	TRBJ2-2	CASSLDSREKGDGELFF	TGTGCCAGCAGCTTGGATAGTAGGGAAAAAGGGGACGGGGAGCTGTTTTTT
.	few	TRBV6-2/TRBV6-3	TRBJ2-1	CASSYFSRGNEQFF	TGTGCCAGCAGTTATTTTAGCCGGGGCAATGAGCAGTTCTTC
TRBD1	.	TRBV4-3	TRBJ2-7	CASSRNPRTGGDEQYF	TGCGCCAGCAGCCGGAACCCCCGGACAGGGGGAGACGAGCAGTACTTC
.	.	TRBV3-1/TRBV3-2	TRBJ1-6	CASSRLDRYGAPLHF	TGTGCCAGCAGTCGATTAGACAGGTACGGGGCACCCCTCCACTTT
.	.	TRBV19	TRBJ2-1	CASSIVHYYNEQFF	TGTGCCAGTAGTATAGTACATTACTACAATGAGCAGTTCTTC
.	.	TRBV5-5	TRBJ1-5	CASSAAGQPQHF	TGTGCCAGCAGCGCCGCCGGGCAGCCCCAGCATTTT
.	.	TRBV18	TRBJ1-1	CASSSGQYTEAFF	TGTGCCAGCTCATCAGGACAGTACACTGAAGCTTTCTTT
.	.	TRBV4-1	TRBJ1-5	CASSREVFQPQHF	TGCGCCAGCAGCCGCGAGGTTTTTCAGCCCCAGCATTTT